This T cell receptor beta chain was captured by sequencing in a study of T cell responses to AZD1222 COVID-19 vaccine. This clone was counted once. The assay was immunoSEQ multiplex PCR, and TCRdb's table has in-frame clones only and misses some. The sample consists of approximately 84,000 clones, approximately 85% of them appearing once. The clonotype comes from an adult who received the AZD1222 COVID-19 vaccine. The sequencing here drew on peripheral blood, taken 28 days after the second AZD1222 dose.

The CDR3 sequence is CASSAYTDTQYF. The CDR3 DNA sequence: TGTGCCAGCAGCGCATACACAGATACGCAGTATTTT. This rearrangement joins TRBV7-2 to TRBJ2-3; D not resolved. V was shortened by 5 bases and J by 2 bases, with 5 bases between the two germline ends. This CDR3 is built from 12 residues. The germline V gene encodes CDR1 SGHTA and CDR2 FQGNSA.